This note documents a single TCR beta chain sequence. Transcripts of RNA were the source for amplifying TCR beta CDR3 regions. Second-round multiplex PCR followed a first-round RT-PCR using HTBI primers. TCRdb used MiXCR to reprocess the multiplex PCR reads, holding one entry per CDR3 protein. The top ten hold 2.5% to 3.5% of the sample, which has hundreds of thousands of distinct CDR3 sequences, approximately 39% seen once. This record belongs to a study of Graves' ophthalmopathy and Graves' hyperthyroidism. CDR1 is SGHTA, CDR2 FQGNSA, per germline. The CDR3 sequence is 14 residues long. PBMCs were density-gradient isolated from roughly 10 ml fresh blood.

Sequenced sample: peripheral blood. The V and J genes are TRBV7-2 and TRBJ2-1; TRBD1 agrees at 8 bases. The better agreement between TRBJ2-7 and the DNA end casts doubt on the J call. This sequence was found in an adult man with Graves' ophthalmopathy. Written as DNA, the CDR3 is TGTGCCAGCAGTTATTCTCAGGGGGCCGACGAGCAGTACTTC. It is translated as CASSYSQGADEQYF.